What follows describes a single TCR beta chain. The antigen remains undetermined. Per germline, CDR1 LNHNV and CDR2 YYDKDF (reference sequence). This CDR3 has 14 amino acids. The V segment lost 5 bases and the J segment 11 bases; nucleotides outside the gene matches: 8. These data come from a study of vaccination effects on CD4 cells after COVID-19. Across the study: Either the mRNA-1273 or the BNT162b2 vaccine was given to participants as two doses.

Assay used: immunoSEQ multiplex PCR; TCRdb lists only in-frame clones, some missing. The table records tens of thousands of clones, 80% of them present only once. ViraFEST expansion of antigen-specific CD4+ T cells with viral peptide pools preceded sequencing. CD4+ T cells were isolated after 10 days of culture. None of these healthy vaccinees had been infected with SARS-CoV-2 before vaccination. Some 2 million PBMC per well were cultured with around 10 IU/ml IL-2 and roughly 10 ug/ml peptides. IL-2 medium supplanted half the medium on days 3 and 7. Notes on the study in general: Marked clonal contraction was seen in infection- and vaccine-induced clones late after vaccination.

The chain joins TRBV15 to TRBJ2-4, with TRBD2 matching 11 bases. This specimen consisted of CD4+ T cells from PBMCs cultured with SARS-CoV-2 spike peptides, obtained before COVID-19 vaccination. The sequence came from a human donor who received a COVID-19 vaccine. CDR3 residues: CATSRSSGGAVQYF. The CDR3 bases are TGTGCCACCAGCCGAAGTAGCGGGGGGGCTGTTCAGTACTTC.